Presented here are 24 T cell receptor beta chains from one specimen sequenced in a study of T cell repertoires in cytomegalovirus infection (dated by TCRdb to about 2019). For these receptors, no antigen is known. The run used an Illumina HiSeq 1500. Using fastp at Q25 and MiXCR, TCRdb reprocessed the public reads and kept productive beta chains. Each record represents a unique CDR3 protein, reported with the most common genes and DNA among its rows. The sample table contains 830,000 or so distinct CDR3 sequences; only one count was recorded for about 30% of them. The ten largest clonotypes hold around 12% of the sample. What this sample's treatment or condition label stands for: in vitro stimulation with specific CMV peptide epitopes to enrich CMV-specific T cells. Sequences were derived from cultured CD8+ T cells from PBMCs, sampled from culture after CMV antigen stimulation. These receptors came from a human donor in good health (CMV status not recorded). Some clones in this sample may be carry-over from other donors' samples.

The chain employs TRBV5-6 and TRBJ2-1; possible D gene TRBD1, 6 bases. Per germline, CDR1 SGHDT and CDR2 YYEEEE. V was clipped by 2 bases and J by 5 bases, with 14 bases between them. The CDR3 has 15 amino acids. The CDR3 here is CASSFGQGMNNEQFF. The CDR3 coding sequence is TGTGCCAGCAGCTTCGGTCAGGGGATGAACAATGAGCAGTTCTTC.

This clonotype was seen repeatedly, ten times or more. The chain carries TRBV7-6 and TRBJ2-7; D possibly corresponds to TRBD2 (5 bases). V shed 1 base and J shed 9 bases, with 10 bases lying between them. The CDR3 is made up of 12 amino acids. Germline V gives CDR1 SGHVS, CDR2 FNYEAQ. CDR3 in amino acids: CASSLGAGWQYF. As DNA, the CDR3 is TGTGCCAGCAGCTTAGGGGCGGGCTGGCAGTACTTC.

This chain uses TRBV19 with TRBJ1-6, with D perhaps TRBD1 (5 bases). This CDR3 comprises 15 residues. The germline CDR1 and CDR2 sequences are LNHDA and SQIVND (reference sequence). V lost 1 base, J lost 10 bases, and 14 bases lay in between. CDR3 region: CASSIAGRVESPLHF. The CDR3 nucleotides read TGTGCCAGTAGTATAGCTGGCAGGGTGGAATCACCCCTCCACTTT.

This chain uses TRBV7-6 with TRBJ2-5, with a weak D call TRBD1 (6 bases). The germline V gene encodes CDR1 SGHVS and CDR2 FNYEAQ. V lost 5 bases to trimming and J lost 4 bases, with 14 bases between them. The CDR3 is 14 residues long. CDR3 residues: CASSPDQGRETQYF. In DNA form, the CDR3 reads TGTGCCAGCAGCCCCGACCAGGGGCGAGAGACCCAGTACTTC.

This clonotype was counted many times. This rearrangement joins TRBV7-2 to TRBJ2-7, with D possibly matching TRBD2 (5 bases). CDR3 length: 13 amino acids. Germline V lookup: CDR1 SGHTA, CDR2 FQGNSA. Trimming removed 4 bases from V and 3 bases from J, with 10 bases in between. This chain's CDR3 is CASSSVAIYEQYF. The CDR3 DNA reads TGTGCCAGCAGCTCCGTAGCGATCTACGAGCAGTACTTC.

This chain connects TRBV7-9 to TRBJ2-5; perhaps TRBD2 as D (6 bases). The CDR3 loop spans 13 amino acids. Trimming pared 7 bases from V and 2 bases from J, leaving 11 bases between. Looked up from germline, CDR1 is SEHNR and CDR2 is FQNEAQ (reference sequence). Written as DNA, the CDR3 is TGTGCCAGCAATGCTGGGACTCAAGAGACCCAGTACTTC. This encodes CASNAGTQETQYF.

The rearrangement uses TRBV6-5 and TRBJ2-1; 9 nucleotides match TRBD2. Germline V gene lookup returns CDR1 MNHEY and CDR2 SVGAGI. This CDR3 is 19 amino acids long. V shed 2 bases and J 4 bases; nucleotides not matched to a gene: 15. CDR3 nucleotides: TGTGCCAGCAGTTACCCCGTGGGAGGTGCGGGGGGGAATTACAATGAGCAGTTCTTC. This gives the protein CASSYPVGGAGGNYNEQFF.

The chain joins TRBV4-1 to TRBJ1-6; 7 bases agree with TRBD1. The CDR3 covers 15 residues. From germline, CDR1 is MGHRA and CDR2 YSYEKL. The trim removed 0 bases at V and 9 bases at J, leaving 5 bases unmatched. CDR3 residues: CASSQDRGSGSPLHF. In DNA, the CDR3 is TGCGCCAGCAGCCAAGACAGGGGGTCTGGTTCACCCCTCCACTTT.

A few counts support this clonotype. V and J are TRBV7-6 and TRBJ2-7, with TRBD1 matching over 9 bases. Trimming removed 3 bases from V and 3 bases from J; junction bases left unmatched: 6. The CDR3 totals 15 residues. Germline CDR1 reads SGHVS; CDR2 reads FNYEAQ. The CDR3 region is CASSFEGQGVYEQYF. CDR3 nucleotide sequence: TGTGCCAGCAGCTTTGAGGGACAGGGCGTCTACGAGCAGTACTTC.

For the CDR3, the DNA is TGTGCCAGCAGTTACATTTCCGGTGATGGCTACACCTTC. Amino acids: CASSYISGDGYTF. The V call is TRBV6-6, the J call TRBJ1-2; the D is unclear. The CDR3 has 13 amino acids. Germline assignment: CDR1 MNHNY and CDR2 SVGAGI (reference sequence). V was clipped by 2 bases and J by 6 bases, with 10 bases between them.

This clonotype turned up a few times. The chain joins TRBV2 to TRBJ1-6; TRBD1 matches 7 bases. Germline CDR1 reads SNHLY; CDR2 reads FYNNEI. This CDR3 is built from 13 residues. The trim removed 10 bases at V and 7 bases at J, leaving 7 bases unmatched. Here the CDR3 DNA reads TGTGCCATCGAGACAGGGAAGAATTCACCCCTCCACTTT. The encoded protein is CAIETGKNSPLHF.

This clonotype was observed at least ten times. The chain joins TRBV2 to TRBJ1-1; unclear D gene. This CDR3 is built from 13 residues. Germline values: CDR1 SNHLY, CDR2 FYNNEI. V dropped 8 bases and J dropped 0 bases, with 10 bases sitting between them. In nucleotides, the CDR3 is TGTGCCAGCTGTGGTCAGATGAACACTGAAGCTTTCTTT. Amino acid sequence: CASCGQMNTEAFF.

The chain links TRBV5-1 to TRBJ1-2; 7 nucleotides agree with TRBD1. J lost 3 bases, V lost 4 bases, and 3 bases had no gene match. Germline CDR1 reads SGHRS; CDR2 reads YFSETQ. The CDR3 length is 13 residues. Written as DNA, the CDR3 is TGCGCCAGCAGCACCGACAGGGACTATGGCTACACCTTC. This translates into CASSTDRDYGYTF.

The chain has TRBV10-2 and TRBJ2-1; no clear D. The CDR3 spans 17 residues. Germline loops: CDR1 WSHSY, CDR2 SAAADI. V lost 0 bases, J lost 1 base, and 13 bases lay in between. The CDR3 region is CASSESYSWASYNEQFF. The DNA of the CDR3 is TGCGCCAGCAGTGAGTCTTACTCCTGGGCGTCCTACAATGAGCAGTTCTTC.

This chain uses TRBV25-1 with TRBJ2-2; tentatively, D is TRBD1 (6 bases). The CDR3 contains 15 residues. Germline V gene data show CDR1 as MGHDK and CDR2 as SYGVNS. V lost 7 bases and J 0 bases, leaving 12 bases between the germline ends. The CDR3 DNA reads TGTGCCAGCACGCACGACAGGACGAACACCGGGGAGCTGTTTTTT. Its translation: CASTHDRTNTGELFF.

The chain is built from TRBV2 and TRBJ2-7; D might be TRBD1 or TRBD2, each matching 6 bases. The germline gives CDR1 SNHLY, CDR2 FYNNEI. The CDR3 has 14 amino acids. Trimming left V 5 bases short and J 3 bases short, with 14 bases between. The CDR3 here is CASSMTRGVYEQYV. As DNA, the CDR3 is TGTGCCAGCAGTATGACTAGGGGGGTCTACGAGCAGTACGTC.

J is TRBJ1-5 and V is TRBV27; the match to TRBD1 covers 7 bases. With V trimmed by 3 bases and J by 2 bases, 10 bases remained unmatched. CDR3 size: 17 residues. Germline values: CDR1 MNHEY, CDR2 SMNVEV (reference sequence). The CDR3, as DNA: TGTGCCAGCAGTTTCATCTTCACAGGGGTGGGCAATCAGCCCCAGCATTTT. Translation gives CASSFIFTGVGNQPQHF.

The sample holds one count of this clonotype. Just one base apart from a much larger clone, this may be a read error. The genes are TRBV19 and TRBJ2-1; 10 bases line up with TRBD1. CDR1 is LNHDA and CDR2 is SQIVND in the germline V gene (reference sequence). This CDR3 has 15 amino acids. The V and J ends lost 11 bases and 7 bases, in that order; junction bases with no gene match: 14. CDR3: CARNRDRGRSNEQFF. In DNA form, the CDR3 reads TGTGCCCGTAATCGGGACAGGGGCAGGTCTAATGAGCAGTTCTTC.

Many counts were recorded for this clonotype. V and J are TRBV7-8 and TRBJ1-4; the match to TRBD1 covers 9 bases. This CDR3 has 15 amino acids. J lost 5 bases, V lost 6 bases, and 7 bases had no gene match. From germline, CDR1 is SGHVS and CDR2 FQNEAQ. The CDR3 DNA reads TGTGCCAGCAGAAGACTAGGACAGGGGAATGAAAAACTGTTTTTT. This gives the protein CASRRLGQGNEKLFF.

The chain recombines TRBV29-1 with TRBJ1-5, with no clear D. The V end lost 0 bases, the J end lost 5 bases, and 8 bases lay between the germline ends. The germline V gene encodes CDR1 SQVTM and CDR2 ANQGSEA. The CDR3 contains 13 residues. Here the CDR3 reads CSVEEGIDQPQHF. Here the CDR3 DNA reads TGCAGCGTTGAAGAGGGCATTGATCAGCCCCAGCATTTT.

This rearrangement joins TRBV10-3 to TRBJ2-3; 7 positions agree with TRBD1. Unmatched junction bases numbered 8, after V lost 6 bases and J lost 2 bases. This CDR3 spans 15 amino acids. Germline lookup yields CDR1 ENHRY and CDR2 SYGVKD. CDR3 DNA sequence: TGTGCCATCAGGACAGGGATCCCCCCCACAGATACGCAGTATTTT. Encoded protein: CAIRTGIPPTDTQYF.

The chain links TRBV6-6 to TRBJ2-4; D gene unclear. Germline CDR1 reads MNHNY; CDR2 reads SVGAGI (reference sequence). The CDR3 runs 17 residues. Trimming shortened V by 6 bases and J by 1 base, and 19 bases separated the two germline ends. The CDR3 loop is CASSPPPGYRAKNIQYF. In DNA, the CDR3 is TGTGCCAGCAGCCCCCCCCCAGGCTATAGGGCCAAAAACATTCAGTACTTC.

The chain has TRBV4-3 and TRBJ1-6, with 11 bases identical to TRBD1. The CDR3 consists of 15 residues. Germline CDR1 is LGHNA and CDR2 is YSLEER. V gave up 4 bases and J gave up 8 bases; unmatched junction bases: 4. CDR3 sequence reads: CASSRGTGGDSPLHF. In DNA form, the CDR3 reads TGCGCCAGCAGCCGCGGGACAGGGGGTGATTCACCCCTCCACTTT.

The sample holds many counts of this clonotype. This chain links TRBV7-9 with TRBJ2-7; D may correspond to TRBD1 or TRBD2 (5 bases each). CDR1 and CDR2 (germline): SEHNR, FQNEAQ (reference sequence). This CDR3 has 14 residues. V gave up 5 bases and J gave up 7 bases, with 18 bases separating them. The CDR3 is CASSVGTGRWEQYV. DNA of the CDR3: TGTGCCAGCAGCGTAGGGACCGGCCGTTGGGAGCAGTACGTC.